The 18 T cell receptor beta chains below come from one sample, sequenced in a study of shared clonotypes between healthy human individuals. TCRdb keeps only in-frame clones here, not all; method: immunoSEQ multiplex PCR. The sample includes 1 million to 1.3 million clones, 78% of them seen just once. Sequencing was performed on memory CD4+ T cells from PBMCs. This sample's subset: CD45RA-negative fraction. Receptor source: a man between 18 and 29 years old in good health. Some clones in this sample may be carry-over from other donors' samples.

This clone was detected once. This rearrangement joins TRBV18 to TRBJ1-5; D is undetermined. CDR3 length: 14 residues. V was trimmed by 5 bases and J by 3 bases, leaving 11 bases between them. CDR1 and CDR2 (germline): KGHSH, LQKENI. Here the CDR3 reads CASSSSGINQPQHF. The CDR3, as DNA: TGTGCCAGCTCATCCAGTGGGATCAATCAGCCCCAGCATTTT.

The chain recombines TRBV6-1 with TRBJ1-3, with 8 bases matching TRBD1. This CDR3 has 13 amino acids. CDR1 and CDR2 from the germline V gene are MNHNS and SASEGT. With 7 bases clipped from V and 4 bases from J, the junction kept 3 bases outside the gene matches. The CDR3 protein is CASTRGLGNTIYF. CDR3 DNA: TGTGCCAGCACCAGGGGGCTAGGAAACACCATATATTTT.

The V gene is TRBV18, the J gene TRBJ1-1, with D uncertain. This CDR3 has 14 amino acids. With 0 bases removed from V and 3 bases from J, the gap between germline ends came to 8 bases. Looked up from germline, CDR1 is KGHSH and CDR2 is LQKENI. CDR3 amino acids: CASSPPGKYTEAFF. CDR3 nucleotides: TGTGCCAGCTCACCACCGGGAAAGTACACTGAAGCTTTCTTT.

The J gene is TRBJ2-3, the V gene TRBV5-4; D is perhaps TRBD1 (6 bases). Germline lookup yields CDR1 SGHNT and CDR2 YYREEE (reference sequence). Trimming shortened V by 1 base and J by 2 bases, and 11 bases separated the two germline ends. CDR3 length: 15 amino acids. The CDR3 here is CASSLSGQLTDTQYF. CDR3 DNA sequence: TGTGCCAGCAGCTTGTCCGGACAGCTCACAGATACGCAGTATTTT.

This clone was recorded once. This chain connects TRBV28 to TRBJ2-4; 8 nucleotides agree with TRBD2. After removal of 5 bases from V and 4 bases from J, the junction contained 10 bases not matched to a gene. CDR3 length: 16 amino acids. Germline values: CDR1 MDHEN, CDR2 SYDVKM. Here the CDR3 reads CASSPPGGALKNIQYF. CDR3 in DNA: TGTGCCAGCAGTCCCCCGGGAGGGGCCTTAAAAAACATTCAGTACTTC.

The chain links TRBV15 to TRBJ1-5, with D unclear. Trimming cost V 0 bases and J 9 bases, with 12 bases left between them. CDR1 is LNHNV, CDR2 YYDKDF, per germline (reference sequence). The CDR3 is made up of 14 amino acids. In DNA, the CDR3 is TGTGCCACCAGCAGAGAGGCCGGGAGCCGGCCCCAGCATTTT. Protein product: CATSREAGSRPQHF.

This chain connects TRBV5-1 to TRBJ2-1; perhaps TRBD1 as D (6 bases). Trimming pared 0 bases from V and 1 base from J, leaving 8 bases between. Germline V lookup: CDR1 SGHRS, CDR2 YFSETQ. CDR3 length: 15 residues. Written as DNA, the CDR3 is TGCGCCAGCAGCTTGGGGGGGCCTTCCTACAATGAGCAGTTCTTC. It codes for CASSLGGPSYNEQFF.

The chain combines TRBV7-3 with TRBJ2-7, with 8 bases fitting TRBD1. The CDR3 extends over 15 amino acids. J gave up 2 bases and V 5 bases, and 8 bases lay outside the gene matches. CDR1 and CDR2 (germline): SGHTA, FQGTGA. In nucleotides, the CDR3 is TGTGCCAGCAGCCCCCAGGGGGCGTATGCCTACGAGCAGTACTTC. Its translation is CASSPQGAYAYEQYF. Variable domain in full (rest from reference TRBV7-3 and TRBJ2-7): GAGVSQTPSNKVTEKGKYVELRCDPISGHTALYWYRQSLGQGPEFLIYFQGTGAADDSGLPNDRFFAVRPEGSVSTLKIQRTERGDSAVYLCASSPQGAYAYEQYFGPGTRLTVT.

The chain couples TRBV12-5 to TRBJ2-3; D is perhaps TRBD1 (6 bases). Germline V CDR1 and CDR2: LGHNT, FRNRAP. This CDR3 is built from 13 residues. V was clipped by 3 bases and J by 3 bases, with 7 bases between them. The CDR3 coding sequence is TGTGCTAGTGGTTTACAGGGTACAGATACGCAGTATTTT. Protein: CASGLQGTDTQYF.

To note about this clone: A single base separates this from a much larger clone, so it may be a read error. DNA for the CDR3: TGTGCCAGCAGCGTTAGCGGGAGTGGGTACAATGAGCAGTTCTTC. Translated, it gives CASSVSGSGYNEQFF. The genes are TRBV9 and TRBJ2-1; 9 nucleotides line up with TRBD2. CDR1 and CDR2 from the germline V gene are SGDLS and YYNGEE. Trimming cost V 2 bases and J 4 bases; bases outside gene matches: 4. This CDR3 is built from 15 residues.

The V gene is TRBV28, the J gene TRBJ1-1, with 7 nucleotides matching TRBD1. With 7 bases clipped from V and 1 base from J, the junction kept 6 bases outside the gene matches. This CDR3 comprises 14 residues. CDR1 and CDR2 (germline): MDHEN, SYDVKM. The DNA for the CDR3 is TGTGCCAGCACTGCGGGACAGAGGAACACTGAAGCTTTCTTT. This gives the protein CASTAGQRNTEAFF.

The count of this clone is one. CDR3 region: CASSQDAGLVADTQYF. The CDR3 region has the DNA TGTGCCAGCAGCCAAGATGCGGGACTTGTGGCAGATACGCAGTATTTT. V and J are TRBV14 and TRBJ2-3; D perhaps matches TRBD2 (6 bases). Trimming took 0 bases from V and 4 from J, leaving 14 bases between them. There are 16 residues in the CDR3. The germline V gene encodes CDR1 SGHDN and CDR2 FVKESK.

This clone appeared a single time. The genes are TRBV30 and TRBJ2-3; 10 bases align to TRBD2. CDR3 length equals 16 residues. The ends lost 3 bases at V and 3 bases at J; junction bases unmatched: 9. In germline, CDR1 is GTSNPN, CDR2 SVGIG (reference sequence). The CDR3 coding sequence is TGTGCCTGGAGCGGGAGCGGGGGGGGGAGGACAGATACGCAGTATTTT. Translation gives CAWSGSGGGRTDTQYF.

The rearrangement joins TRBV7-6 to TRBJ2-3; no clear D. This CDR3 comprises 14 residues. Germline CDR1 reads SGHVS; CDR2 reads FNYEAQ. The V end lost 4 bases, the J end lost 1 base, and 9 bases lay between the germline ends. The CDR3 DNA is TGTGCCAGCAGCTCCCCTTCCGGCACAGATACGCAGTATTTT. It specifies CASSSPSGTDTQYF.

The chain recombines TRBV2 with TRBJ1-2, with D possibly being TRBD1 (6 bases). The V end was cut by 5 bases, the J end by 2 bases, with 15 bases between. The germline gives CDR1 SNHLY, CDR2 FYNNEI. The CDR3 consists of 15 residues. In DNA form, the CDR3 reads TGTGCCAGCAGTAGCCCAGGGGAGATGAACTATGGCTACACCTTC. Translating it yields CASSSPGEMNYGYTF.

Of note for this clone: Additional DNA sequences in this sample encode the identical CDR3. The chain has TRBV5-1 and TRBJ2-3; perhaps TRBD1 as D (6 bases). The CDR3 consists of 14 residues. Looked up from germline, CDR1 is SGHRS and CDR2 is YFSETQ. Trimming took 2 bases from V and 1 from J, leaving 8 bases between them. CDR3 loop: CASSLQGGTDTQYF. The CDR3 bases are TGCGCCAGCAGCTTACAGGGCGGCACAGATACGCAGTATTTT.

This clone was recorded a few times. The CDR3 region has the DNA TGCAGCGTTGAAGTGTGGGATACGCAGTATTTT. This encodes CSVEVWDTQYF. The chain has TRBV29-1 and TRBJ2-3; no firm D call. V dropped 1 base and J dropped 6 bases, with 5 bases sitting between them. The CDR3 consists of 11 residues. Germline CDR1 reads SQVTM; CDR2 reads ANQGSEA.

Points on this clone: This may be a read error: a much more frequent sequence differs by one nucleotide. The chain combines TRBV29-1 with TRBJ2-3; TRBD2 is a possible D gene (5 bases). The V end lost 6 bases, the J end lost 9 bases, and 10 bases lay between the germline ends. The germline CDR1 and CDR2 sequences are SQVTM and ANQGSEA. The CDR3 is 10 amino acids. The CDR3 loop is CSVGGSTQYF. As DNA, the CDR3 is TGCAGCGTGGGTGGGAGCACGCAGTATTTT.